A single sample is the source of the 9 T cell receptor beta chains below, sequenced in a study of control samples from healthy donors and cancer patients. Some clones are missing from TCRdb's copy, which holds only in-frame ones; the method was immunoSEQ multiplex PCR. The sample lists some 160,000 clones, 92% seen once, with roughly 0.7% in the top ten. Sequences were obtained from blood. All receptors derive from a woman in her 30s in good health.

The chain uses TRBV19 and TRBJ1-2; D is unclear. This CDR3 has 14 residues. Germline V lookup: CDR1 LNHDA, CDR2 SQIVND (reference sequence). V lost 5 bases and J 6 bases, leaving 16 bases between the germline ends. The CDR3 protein is CASSQAAARHGYTF. The CDR3 nucleotides read TGTGCCAGTAGTCAAGCTGCAGCTCGGCATGGCTACACCTTC.

The chain employs TRBV3-1 (or the pseudogene TRBV3-2) and TRBJ2-2, with 8 bases that match TRBD1. This CDR3 comprises 17 residues. V gave up 3 bases and J gave up 1 base; unmatched junction bases: 7. CDR1 LGHDT and CDR2 YNNKEL come from the germline V gene (reference sequence). Here the CDR3 reads CASSQVRDRRNTGELFF. The CDR3, as DNA: TGTGCCAGCAGCCAGGTTCGGGACAGGAGGAACACCGGGGAGCTGTTTTTT.

This rearrangement joins TRBV9 to TRBJ1-1; D is unclear. Germline V gene lookup returns CDR1 SGDLS and CDR2 YYNGEE. This CDR3 contains 13 residues. Trimming left V 0 bases short and J 5 bases short, with 8 bases between. The CDR3: CASSVAQETEAFF. The DNA of the CDR3 is TGTGCCAGCAGCGTAGCTCAAGAGACTGAAGCTTTCTTT.

This sequence joins TRBV12-3 or TRBV12-4 and TRBJ1-1; a possible D gene is TRBD1 (6 bases). The CDR3 runs to 13 residues. V was trimmed by 5 bases and J by 5 bases, leaving 12 bases between them. CDR3 nucleotide sequence: TGTGCCAGCAGTACAGGGATTAGGACTGAAGCTTTCTTT. It yields the protein CASSTGIRTEAFF.

The chain carries TRBV7-9 and TRBJ1-5, with D unresolved. CDR3 size: 12 residues. Germline V gene sequence: CDR1 SEHNR, CDR2 FQNEAQ (reference sequence). The V end lost 5 bases, the J end lost 6 bases, and 8 bases lay between the germline ends. CDR3 bases: TGTGCCAGCAGCCTTCTCGGTCAGCCCCAGCATTTT. It codes for CASSLLGQPQHF.

The chain links TRBV30 to TRBJ1-5; no clear D. The CDR3 spans 13 residues. Germline V lookup: CDR1 GTSNPN, CDR2 SVGIG (reference sequence). V was clipped by 2 bases and J by 4 bases, with 9 bases between them. The CDR3 DNA reads TGTGCCTGGAGTTTGCGGGCGAATCAGCCCCAGCATTTT. This sequence encodes CAWSLRANQPQHF.

This clone has only one observation. The chain employs TRBV3-1 (or the pseudogene TRBV3-2) and TRBJ2-3; unclear D gene. Trimming stripped 0 bases from V and 4 bases from J, with 8 bases between. Germline V CDR1 and CDR2: LGHDT, YNNKEL (reference sequence). The CDR3 is 14 amino acids. The CDR3 DNA reads as TGTGCCAGCAGCCAAGATAAGGTTGCAGATACGCAGTATTTT. Its protein product is CASSQDKVADTQYF.

The rearrangement uses TRBV29-1 and TRBJ1-1; D is unclear. The CDR3 sequence is 11 residues long. Germline V gene lookup returns CDR1 SQVTM and CDR2 ANQGSEA. V was clipped by 7 bases and J by 4 bases, with 10 bases between them. CDR3 in amino acids: CSGISGTEAFF. CDR3 nucleotides: TGCAGCGGGATTTCGGGCACTGAAGCTTTCTTT.

This rearrangement joins TRBV7-8 to TRBJ2-7; no firm D call. Trimming pared 3 bases from V and 5 bases from J, leaving 11 bases between. From germline, CDR1 is SGHVS and CDR2 FQNEAQ. The CDR3 runs to 13 residues. CDR3 sequence (DNA): TGTGCCAGCAGCTTGCCCGCTAGGGACGAGCAGTACTTC. This codes for CASSLPARDEQYF. Full variable domain (missing parts from reference TRBV7-8 and TRBJ2-7): GAGVSQSPRYKVAKRGQDVALRCDPISGHVSLFWYQQALGQGPEFLTYFQNEAQLDKSGLPSDRFFAERPEGSVSTLKIQRTQQEDSAVYLCASSLPARDEQYFGPGTRLTVT.